This TCR beta chain comes out of a study of early T cells in non-severe SARS-CoV-2 infection. V was pared by 6 bases and J by 13 bases, with 24 bases between. The germline V gene encodes CDR1 MDHEN and CDR2 SYDVKM. The CDR3 is 14 amino acids. Study outcomes and limitations: The study's VDJdb matching favored anti-spike CD8 responses and missed private and CD4 specificities.

TCRdb called the 5' RACE reads again in MiXCR, with one record for every CDR3 protein. The sample yields tens of thousands of distinct CDR3 sequences, over 10% seen once. This clonotype was counted between two and nine times. What it binds is not known. The receptor's source is an adult who was a healthcare worker with PCR-confirmed SARS-CoV-2 infection or an uninfected control (not recorded which). The V call is TRBV28, the J call TRBJ1-2; D is possibly TRBD1 (5 bases). Sequencing was performed on whole blood. The CDR3 loop reads CASSRDSATMRGTF. The CDR3 DNA is TGTGCCAGCAGCCGGGACTCCGCCACTATGAGGGGCACCTTC.